This T cell receptor beta chain was sequenced for a study of beta chain features in type 1 diabetes. Expressed TCRB transcripts were sequenced because the isolated RNA had all been reverse transcribed beforehand. Profiled with immunoSEQ multiplex PCR; TCRdb holds only in-frame clones, not every one. Of 130,000 or so clones in the sample, roughly 9.7% are singletons; the top ten hold about 0.6%. The V end lost 2 bases, the J end lost 4 bases, and 9 bases lay between the germline ends. The CDR3 spans 15 residues. Germline values: CDR1 MNHNY, CDR2 SVGAGI (reference sequence). In its sample, this clone was seen a few times. Sorting based on CD45RO/CCR7/CD25/CD127/CD95/CD27 separated CD4+ naive, central memory, regulatory and stem cell-like memory cells.

The chain has TRBV6-6 and TRBJ2-6; maybe TRBD1 (6 bases). The clonotype was recovered from a woman between 40 and 50 years old in good health. Sequenced: central memory CD4+ T cells from blood. The CDR3 loop reads CASSYNRAGANVLTF. The CDR3 bases are TGTGCCAGCAGTTACAACAGGGCCGGGGCCAACGTCCTGACTTTC.